This T cell receptor beta chain appears in the sequencing data of a study of T cells in Graves' hyperthyroidism and ophthalmopathy. For the study at large: Upon initial diagnosis and before any treatment, peripheral blood was collected. Study-wide findings and caveats: Among thyroid clonotypes expanded above 0.001, most also appeared in blood.

V gave up 2 bases and J gave up 4 bases, with 16 bases separating them. The CDR3 is 16 amino acids. RNA transcripts provided the source from which TCR beta CDR3 regions were amplified. The TCR CDR3 was amplified in a first-round RT-PCR using the HTBI primer set. TCRdb passed the multiplex PCR reads through MiXCR, listing each CDR3 protein once. The data contain over 250,000 distinct CDR3 sequences, about 25% of them seen just once; the ten biggest clones take up about 30%. This clonotype was detected many times. The antigen is undetermined. The source is a man in his forties or fifties with Graves' hyperthyroidism that later progressed to Graves' ophthalmopathy. V usage is TRBV12-3 or TRBV12-4 and J usage is TRBJ2-3; possibly TRBD1 for D (6 bases). Sequences were obtained from blood. This chain's CDR3 is CASSLFGRGFADTQYF. CDR3 nucleotide sequence: TGTGCCAGCAGTTTATTTGGCAGGGGATTTGCAGATACGCAGTATTTT.